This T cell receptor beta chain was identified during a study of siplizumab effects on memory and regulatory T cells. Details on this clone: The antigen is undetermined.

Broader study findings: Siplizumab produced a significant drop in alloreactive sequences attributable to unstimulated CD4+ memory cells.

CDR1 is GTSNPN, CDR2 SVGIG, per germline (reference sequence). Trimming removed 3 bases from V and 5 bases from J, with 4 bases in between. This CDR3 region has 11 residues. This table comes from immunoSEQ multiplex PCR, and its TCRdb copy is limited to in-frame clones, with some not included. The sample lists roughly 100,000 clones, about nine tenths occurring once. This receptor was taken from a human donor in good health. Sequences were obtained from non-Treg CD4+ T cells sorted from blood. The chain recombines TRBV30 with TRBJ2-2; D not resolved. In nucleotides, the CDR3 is TGTGCCTGGAGCCGGACCGGGGAGCTGTTTTTT. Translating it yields CAWSRTGELFF.